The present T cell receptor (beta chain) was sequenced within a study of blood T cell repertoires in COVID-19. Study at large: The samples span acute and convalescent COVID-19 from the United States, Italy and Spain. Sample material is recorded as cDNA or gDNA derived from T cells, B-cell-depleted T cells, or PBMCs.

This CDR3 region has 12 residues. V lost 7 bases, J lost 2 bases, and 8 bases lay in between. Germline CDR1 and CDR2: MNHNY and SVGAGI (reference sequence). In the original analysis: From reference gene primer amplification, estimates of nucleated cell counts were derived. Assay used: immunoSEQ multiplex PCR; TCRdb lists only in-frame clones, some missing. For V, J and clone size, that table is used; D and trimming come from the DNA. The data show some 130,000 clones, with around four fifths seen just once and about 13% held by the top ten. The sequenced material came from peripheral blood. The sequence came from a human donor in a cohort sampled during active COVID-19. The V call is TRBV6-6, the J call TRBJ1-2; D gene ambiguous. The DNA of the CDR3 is TGTGCCAGCAATCGGGCAAACTATGGCTACACCTTC. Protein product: CASNRANYGYTF.